These 15 T cell receptor beta chains came from one sample sequenced in a study of cytomegalovirus exposure and HLA in healthy donors. 13 Jbeta primers and 60 Vbeta primers were used for the PCR. Assay: immunoSEQ multiplex PCR; the TCRdb copy retains only in-frame clones and omits some. The table records over 200,000 clones, 85% to 90% of them present only once. Sequencing was carried out using PBMCs. Source of these receptors: a human donor in good health.

This clone showed up just once. V and J are TRBV28 and TRBJ2-1; the match to TRBD2 covers 7 bases. The CDR3 is 15 residues long. Unmatched junction bases numbered 10, after V lost 4 bases and J lost 7 bases. Germline loops: CDR1 MDHEN, CDR2 SYDVKM. The CDR3 nucleotides are TGTGCCAGCAGTTCCATTGCGGGAGTCGGTAATGAGCAGTTCTTC. Protein product: CASSSIAGVGNEQFF.

With respect to this clone: Sequence at one end of the junction differs from germline and may be a read error. The chain recombines TRBV7-9 with TRBJ2-7; tentative D call: TRBD2 (5 bases). The CDR3 is 16 amino acids. Germline lookup yields CDR1 SEHNR and CDR2 FQNEAQ (reference sequence). CDR3 protein: CSSTPGGGPSSYEQYF. The CDR3 coding sequence is TGTTCCAGCACCCCAGGAGGTGGCCCTAGCTCCTACGAGCAGTACTTC.

The J gene is TRBJ2-3, the V gene TRBV5-1, with D unresolved. CDR1 and CDR2 from the germline V gene are SGHRS and YFSETQ. CDR3 length equals 13 residues. V lost 0 bases, J lost 3 bases, and 5 bases lay in between. CDR3 residues: CASSLAPTDTQYF. In DNA form, the CDR3 reads TGCGCCAGCAGCTTGGCCCCGACAGATACGCAGTATTTT.

This sequence joins TRBV6-6 and TRBJ1-5; no clear D. Germline-derived CDR1 and CDR2 are MNHNY and SVGAGI (reference sequence). Trimming stripped 7 bases from V and 3 bases from J, with 7 bases between. The CDR3 is 12 residues long. This CDR3 is CASTQANQPQHF. DNA of the CDR3: TGTGCCAGCACCCAGGCCAATCAGCCCCAGCATTTT.

This clone was detected once. The chain combines TRBV19 with TRBJ1-5; perhaps TRBD1 as D (6 bases). The length of the CDR3 is 14 residues. In germline, CDR1 is LNHDA, CDR2 SQIVND (reference sequence). V lost 0 bases, J lost 10 bases, and 13 bases lay in between. In DNA form, the CDR3 reads TGTGCCAGTAGTATAGATCCCGGGACAACTCCCCAGCATTTT. Its translation: CASSIDPGTTPQHF.

This chain links TRBV7-3 with TRBJ2-1, with unresolved D. CDR3 size: 13 residues. The germline V gene encodes CDR1 SGHTA and CDR2 FQGTGA. The V gene lost 0 bases and the J gene lost 8 bases, with 8 bases spanning the gap. CDR3 loop: CASSLTSSHEQFF. As DNA, the CDR3 is TGTGCCAGCAGCTTAACTAGCTCCCATGAGCAGTTCTTC.

The chain employs TRBV4-2 and TRBJ2-1, with TRBD1 identical over 7 bases. The CDR3 sequence is 15 residues long. V was pared by 1 base and J by 4 bases, with 4 bases of the junction left unmatched. Germline V lookup: CDR1 LGHNA, CDR2 YNFKEQ. The DNA for the CDR3 is TGTGCCAGCAGCCAAGGGACAGGTATTTACAATGAGCAGTTCTTC. It encodes CASSQGTGIYNEQFF.

This chain connects TRBV11-3 to TRBJ2-2; D is uncertain. Germline V gene data show CDR1 as SGHNT and CDR2 as YENEEA. V was cut by 1 base and J by 10 bases, with 13 bases left in between. The CDR3 runs to 14 residues. CDR3 loop: CASSLGPSEEELFF. Written as DNA, the CDR3 is TGTGCCAGCAGCTTAGGGCCCTCAGAAGAGGAGCTGTTTTTT.

The chain joins TRBV2 to TRBJ2-7, with 11 bases identical to TRBD2. CDR1 is SNHLY and CDR2 is FYNNEI in the germline V gene. This CDR3 has 13 residues. V lost 7 bases, J lost 7 bases, and 6 bases stayed unmatched. For the CDR3, the DNA is TGTGCCAGCACGCTAGCGGGAGGCCGAGAGCAGTACTTC. Encoded protein: CASTLAGGREQYF.

The chain recombines TRBV28 with TRBJ2-3; 13 bases agree with TRBD2. Trimming at V came to 5 bases and at J to 0 bases, leaving 2 bases not matched to a gene. The CDR3 spans 16 residues. The germline gives CDR1 MDHEN, CDR2 SYDVKM. CDR3 sequence (DNA): TGTGCCAGCAGTCAACTAGCGGGAGGGAGCACAGATACGCAGTATTTT. Protein sequence: CASSQLAGGSTDTQYF.

The chain carries TRBV19 and TRBJ2-1; 10 nucleotides match TRBD1. The ends lost 5 bases at V and 8 bases at J; junction bases unmatched: 12. The CDR3 is 16 amino acids. From germline, CDR1 is LNHDA and CDR2 SQIVND (reference sequence). The CDR3 DNA reads as TGTGCCAGTAGTTCGCCGGGACAGGGGTTTTCGTATGAGCAGTTCTTC. Translating it yields CASSSPGQGFSYEQFF.

The DNA of the CDR3 is TGTGCCAGCAGCTTAGCTGGCGGCGAGATGGCCTCCTACGAGCAGTACTTC. Translated: CASSLAGGEMASYEQYF. The chain is built from TRBV7-6 and TRBJ2-7; D not certain. Trimming took 0 bases from V and 0 from J, leaving 15 bases between them. This CDR3 is 17 amino acids long. Germline loops: CDR1 SGHVS, CDR2 FNYEAQ.

The V gene is TRBV2, the J gene TRBJ2-5, with TRBD1 as a possible D gene (6 bases). V lost 10 bases, J lost 7 bases, and 16 bases lay in between. CDR1 and CDR2 from the germline V gene are SNHLY and FYNNEI. This CDR3 spans 12 amino acids. CDR3 sequence (DNA): TGTGCCATCCAAACGGAAGGGGGGACCCAGTACTTC. Its translation is CAIQTEGGTQYF.

The chain uses TRBV6-6 and TRBJ2-3; 8 bases fit TRBD2. The CDR3 spans 14 residues. V trimming: 6 bases; J trimming: 0 bases; junction bases outside the gene matches: 2. Germline CDR1 and CDR2: MNHNY and SVGAGI (reference sequence). CDR3 in amino acids: CASRLAVSTDTQYF. In DNA form, the CDR3 reads TGTGCCAGCAGACTAGCGGTTAGCACAGATACGCAGTATTTT.

This chain joins TRBV7-6 and TRBJ1-1; D call uncertain. Between the trimmed V and J ends, which lost 5 bases and 2 bases, there was a span of 15 bases. Per the germline V gene, CDR1 is SGHVS and CDR2 is FNYEAQ. This CDR3 is built from 15 residues. The CDR3 loop reads CASSKRRMVNTEAFF. In nucleotides, the CDR3 is TGTGCCAGCAGCAAACGGCGGATGGTAAACACTGAAGCTTTCTTT.